This T cell receptor beta chain stems from a study of blood T cell repertoires in COVID-19 (dated by TCRdb to between 2020 and 2021). For the wider study: Samples covering the acute and convalescent phases of COVID-19 were provided by collaborators in the United States, Italy and Spain. The material from the prospective study consisted of cDNA or gDNA derived from T cells, B-cell-depleted T cells, or PBMCs. Where available, HLA class I and class II types were obtained from metadata supplied by the sample provider rather than from assay-based typing. The repertoires were released in a freely available public database meant as a resource for research on the immune response to SARS-CoV-2. Samples came from the ongoing ImmuneRACE study (first 160 participants) plus 1,254 subjects from 6 global collaborators. Sample metadata almost always included a de-identified subject ID, COVID-19 status, age in years and sex. Subjects who had been exposed to COVID-19, were actively infected with it, or had recovered from it provided the deeply sampled blood TCRbeta repertoires that made up the dataset. The investigation overall reported the following: Clinical and demographic metadata were provided uncurated, with the amount varying by source and participant.

TCRbeta CDR3 regions were amplified from genomic DNA using the immunoSEQ Assay, a bias-controlled multiplex PCR. Per the original workflow: The number of nucleated cells in each sample was estimated from the amplification of reference gene primers within the assay. Sequence reads were collapsed and filtered to measure the absolute abundance of every unique TCRbeta CDR3 rearrangement. For each sample, productive Simpson clonality was calculated as the square root of Simpson's diversity index over productive rearrangements. TCRdb holds this immuneACCESS table with in-frame rearrangements only. Some clones are missing; in checked studies, unresolved V genes explain under half, and the rest has no known cause. For V, J and clone size, that table is used; D and trimming come from the DNA. A total of 70,000 to 75,000 clones appear in this sample, around 80% of them only once. The leading ten clones occupy about 4.4% of the sample.

The collaborating institutions used their own protocols to collect whole blood in K2EDTA tubes. Collaborator samples were shipped for TCRbeta analysis as frozen whole blood, isolated PBMCs, or DNA extracted from either sample type. Comments on this clone: Its binding antigen is unknown. There are no base qualities to consult, and no much larger clone falls within one base.

Sequences SNHLY (CDR1) and FYNNEI (CDR2) are obtained from the germline V gene. Measured from the cysteine to the phenylalanine, the CDR3 is 15 residues long. The kept DNA is CDR3 alone, 45 bases in frame from the first base. V is pruned by 6 bases and J by 10 bases, leaving 9 bases of the junction without a gene match. The receptor comes from a woman aged 80 or older with active or convalescent COVID-19. Sequencing was done on a sample of peripheral blood. The V and J genes are TRBV2 and TRBJ2-7, and 16 junction bases match TRBD2. The nucleotide sequence reads as follows: TGTGCCAGCAGGGGACTAGCGGGGGGGCAGAGTACCCAGTACTTC. This is translated as CASRGLAGGQSTQYF.